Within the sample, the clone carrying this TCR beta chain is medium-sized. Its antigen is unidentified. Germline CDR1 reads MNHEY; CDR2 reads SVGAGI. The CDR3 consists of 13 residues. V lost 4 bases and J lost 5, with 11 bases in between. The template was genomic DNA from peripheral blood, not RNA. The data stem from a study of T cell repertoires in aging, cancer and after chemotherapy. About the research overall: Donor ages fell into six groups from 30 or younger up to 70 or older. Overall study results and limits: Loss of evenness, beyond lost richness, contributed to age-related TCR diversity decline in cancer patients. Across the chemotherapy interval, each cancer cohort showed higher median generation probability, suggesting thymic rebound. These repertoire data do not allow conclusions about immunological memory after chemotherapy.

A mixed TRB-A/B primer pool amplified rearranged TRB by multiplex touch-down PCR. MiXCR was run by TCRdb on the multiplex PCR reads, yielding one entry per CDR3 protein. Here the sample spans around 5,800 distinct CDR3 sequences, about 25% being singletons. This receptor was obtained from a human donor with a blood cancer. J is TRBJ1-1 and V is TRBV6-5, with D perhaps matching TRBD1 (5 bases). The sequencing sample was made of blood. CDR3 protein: CASSSAGRTEAFF. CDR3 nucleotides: TGTGCCAGCAGTTCGGCAGGGAGGACTGAAGCTTTCTTT.